Ten or more counts support the clone carrying this T cell receptor (beta chain). Its target is unknown. Read sequence stops 3 residues before the CDR3 end, and the germline J gene provides the missing end. Trimming removed 3 bases from V and 7 bases from J; junction bases left unmatched: 6. CDR1 SGHDT and CDR2 YYEEEE come from the germline V gene. CDR3 length equals 15 residues. The table came from immunoSEQ multiplex PCR; TCRdb's copy has only in-frame clones and leaves some out. The table lists 40,000 to 45,000 clones, with no singletons. The data stem from a study of T cell clonality in common variable immunodeficiency. Both groups were predominantly of Caucasian heritage. Study results and caveats: Common variable immunodeficiency TCR beta sequences reportedly had fewer deletions and N-nucleotide insertions.

This clonotype originated in a person aged 18-70 years in good health. What was sequenced was peripheral blood mononuclear cells. The J gene is TRBJ1-4, the V gene TRBV5-6; 10 bases line up with TRBD1. CDR3 region: CASSSGQGGGEKLFF. Incomplete CDR3 DNA: TGTGCCAGCAGCTCTGGACAGGGGGGAGGTGAAAAA.